This is a list of T cell receptor beta chains from one sample in a study of cytomegalovirus exposure and HLA in healthy donors. Produced via immunoSEQ multiplex PCR; TCRdb's table is partial and in-frame only. The sample has 170,000 or so clones; around three quarters are singletons. Source material: PBMCs. The receptors shown here come from a woman aged 40 to 55 in good health and CMV-seronegative. Each CDR3 is given with its conserved first and last residue. Each record gives: clone size, J gene, V gene, D gene, CDR3 DNA, CDR3 protein. The D gene is left open where the match is weak. Some rows mark clone size as missing; the rest say once, few, many or name a class of expanded clone.

clone_size: NA
j_call: TRBJ2-1
v_call: TRBV30
d_call: NA
cdr3_nt: TGTGCCTGGAGTGTTGGGGGACTTCCTGCCAATGAGCAGTTCTTC
cdr3_aa: CAWSVGGLPANEQFF

clone_size: NA
j_call: TRBJ2-3
v_call: TRBV7-9
d_call: NA
cdr3_nt: TGTGCCAGCAGTACCGAGGTGCTAACAGATACGCAGTATTTT
cdr3_aa: CASSTEVLTDTQYF

clone_size: NA
j_call: TRBJ2-1
v_call: TRBV5-1
d_call: TRBD2
cdr3_nt: TGCGCCAGCAGCCAAGAGCGGGAAAGCTACAATGAGCAGTTCTTC
cdr3_aa: CASSQERESYNEQFF

clone_size: few
j_call: TRBJ2-1
v_call: TRBV4-3
d_call: NA
cdr3_nt: TGCGCCAGCAGCCAGGAACCCCGGGACACCAACTACAATGAGCAGTTCTTC
cdr3_aa: CASSQEPRDTNYNEQFF

clone_size: NA
j_call: TRBJ1-4
v_call: TRBV2
d_call: TRBD1
cdr3_nt: TGTGCCAGCAATCGACAGGGGCCTAATGAAAAACTGTTTTTT
cdr3_aa: CASNRQGPNEKLFF

clone_size: NA
j_call: TRBJ2-5
v_call: TRBV7-9
d_call: NA
cdr3_nt: TGTGCCAGCAGCCCATTTCCCCGGGACACCAAAGAGACCCAGTACTTC
cdr3_aa: CASSPFPRDTKETQYF

clone_size: NA
j_call: TRBJ1-2
v_call: TRBV30
d_call: NA
cdr3_nt: TGTGCCTGGAGTGAACAGGGAGATGGCTACACCTTC
cdr3_aa: CAWSEQGDGYTF

clone_size: once
j_call: TRBJ2-1
v_call: TRBV5-1
d_call: NA
cdr3_nt: TGCGCCAGCAGCCCCGAGACAGTCAATGAGCAGTTCTTC
cdr3_aa: CASSPETVNEQFF

clone_size: NA
j_call: TRBJ1-2
v_call: TRBV6-5
d_call: TRBD1
cdr3_nt: TGTGCCAGCAGCCAACAGGGGCGGTATGGCTACACCTTC
cdr3_aa: CASSQQGRYGYTF

clone_size: few
j_call: TRBJ2-3
v_call: TRBV5-1
d_call: TRBD2
cdr3_nt: TGCGCCAGCAGCCCGGCTAGCGGGGGGAGGGATACGCAGTATTTT
cdr3_aa: CASSPASGGRDTQYF

clone_size: once
j_call: TRBJ2-7
v_call: TRBV28
d_call: TRBD1
cdr3_nt: TGTGCCAGCGGACAGGAAGGGTACGAGCAGTACTTC
cdr3_aa: CASGQEGYEQYF

clone_size: NA
j_call: TRBJ1-1
v_call: TRBV11-3
d_call: NA
cdr3_nt: TGTGCCAGCAGTCTGGGGGCACCTGAAGCTTTCTTT
cdr3_aa: CASSLGAPEAFF

clone_size: NA
j_call: TRBJ1-4
v_call: TRBV27
d_call: TRBD1
cdr3_nt: TGTGCCAGCAGTTCTCTCCGCAGGGGGCCCACAAATGAAAAACCGTTTTTT
cdr3_aa: CASSSLRRGPTNEKPFF